This is a list of T cell receptor beta chains from one sample in a study of shared clonotypes between healthy human individuals. Sequencing used immunoSEQ multiplex PCR; TCRdb keeps in-frame clones, though not all of them. This table has around 600,000 clones, approximately 96% appearing once. Sequencing input: naive CD8+ T cells sorted from blood. The origin of the receptors is a woman aged 30 to 39 in good health. Each CDR3 is given with its conserved first and last residue. The order of the fields is clone size, D gene, J gene, V gene, CDR3 DNA, CDR3 protein. A D gene is named only where the DNA matches it firmly. Not all rows give a size; the values are once, few, many and, for expanded clones, a class.

abundance: NA
d_gene: NA
j_gene: TRBJ1-1
v_gene: TRBV6-1
CDR3nt: TGTGCCAGCAGTGAATACGGCAGGGGAAACACTGAAGCTTTCTTT
CDR3aa: CASSEYGRGNTEAFF

abundance: NA
d_gene: TRBD2
j_gene: TRBJ2-5
v_gene: TRBV27
CDR3nt: TGTGCCAGCAGTTTTGTCTCGGCGGGAGGGCCAGAGACCCAGTACTTC
CDR3aa: CASSFVSAGGPETQYF

abundance: NA
d_gene: NA
j_gene: TRBJ2-6
v_gene: TRBV2
CDR3nt: TGTGCCAGCAGTGAGATCTCTGGGGCCAACGTCCTGACTTTC
CDR3aa: CASSEISGANVLTF

abundance: NA
d_gene: NA
j_gene: TRBJ2-7
v_gene: TRBV4-1
CDR3nt: TGCGCCAGCAGCCAAGATCCGAGGGGCGAGCAGTACTTC
CDR3aa: CASSQDPRGEQYF

abundance: NA
d_gene: NA
j_gene: TRBJ2-1
v_gene: TRBV6-1
CDR3nt: TGTGCCAGCCATCAGGGCTTCGGTGAGCAGTTCTTC
CDR3aa: CASHQGFGEQFF

abundance: NA
d_gene: NA
j_gene: TRBJ2-7
v_gene: TRBV12-5
CDR3nt: TGTGCTAGTGTCTTGCGGGGCCGGGAGAGGTACGAGCAGTACTTC
CDR3aa: CASVLRGRERYEQYF

abundance: NA
d_gene: TRBD1
j_gene: TRBJ2-7
v_gene: TRBV6-5
CDR3nt: TGTGCCAGCAGTTATATTGACAGGGGCGAGCAGTACTTC
CDR3aa: CASSYIDRGEQYF

abundance: NA
d_gene: NA
j_gene: TRBJ1-1
v_gene: TRBV11-2
CDR3nt: TGTGCCAGCAGCTTAGGAAGAATTGTGAACACTGAAGCTTTCTTT
CDR3aa: CASSLGRIVNTEAFF

abundance: NA
d_gene: TRBD2
j_gene: TRBJ2-3
v_gene: TRBV7-9
CDR3nt: TGTGCCAGCAGCCTATATAGTAGGACTAGCGAACGCACAGATACGCAGTATTTT
CDR3aa: CASSLYSRTSERTDTQYF

abundance: NA
d_gene: TRBD1
j_gene: TRBJ2-1
v_gene: TRBV19
CDR3nt: TGTGCCAGTAGTACCCCGGACAGGACGCAGCCTAACTACAATGAGCAGTTCTTC
CDR3aa: CASSTPDRTQPNYNEQFF

abundance: NA
d_gene: NA
j_gene: TRBJ1-4
v_gene: TRBV7-9
CDR3nt: TGTGCCAGCAGCATTGAGCAGGGTTGGGAAAAACTGTTTTTT
CDR3aa: CASSIEQGWEKLFF

abundance: NA
d_gene: NA
j_gene: TRBJ2-1
v_gene: TRBV6-1
CDR3nt: TGTGCCAGCAGTGAAGCCGGCGGGTCCTACAATGAGCAGTTCTTC
CDR3aa: CASSEAGGSYNEQFF

abundance: NA
d_gene: TRBD2
j_gene: TRBJ2-7
v_gene: TRBV10-1
CDR3nt: TGCGCCAGCAGTGAGATTACTAGCGGGGATCCCTACGAGCAGTACTTC
CDR3aa: CASSEITSGDPYEQYF

abundance: NA
d_gene: TRBD1
j_gene: TRBJ2-7
v_gene: TRBV27
CDR3nt: TGTGCCAGCAGTTCGGGACAGAGCTTTTACGAGCAGTACTTC
CDR3aa: CASSSGQSFYEQYF

abundance: NA
d_gene: NA
j_gene: TRBJ1-3
v_gene: TRBV27
CDR3nt: TGTGCCAGTCGGCGGGGAGGCGGTAACGGAAACACCATATATTTT
CDR3aa: CASRRGGGNGNTIYF

abundance: NA
d_gene: NA
j_gene: TRBJ2-6
v_gene: TRBV5-3
CDR3nt: TGTGCCAGAGCCCCATTAGGGGGTAGGCGTGGGGCCAACGTCCTGACTTTC
CDR3aa: CARAPLGGRRGANVLTF

abundance: NA
d_gene: NA
j_gene: TRBJ2-7
v_gene: TRBV9
CDR3nt: TGTGCCAGCAGCGTAGATGGGGCGCCTAGGGAGCAGTACTTC
CDR3aa: CASSVDGAPREQYF

abundance: once
d_gene: TRBD1
j_gene: TRBJ2-5
v_gene: TRBV2
CDR3nt: TGTGCCAGCAGTGACCCGGGACAGGGGGCTTTTGAGACCCAGTACTTC
CDR3aa: CASSDPGQGAFETQYF

abundance: NA
d_gene: TRBD2
j_gene: TRBJ2-3
v_gene: TRBV7-2
CDR3nt: TGTGCCAGCAGTCCCCCGGGGGGGGGACGAAACCCTAGCACAGATACGCAGTATTTT
CDR3aa: CASSPPGGGRNPSTDTQYF

abundance: NA
d_gene: TRBD2
j_gene: TRBJ2-7
v_gene: TRBV2
CDR3nt: TGTGCCAGCAATTTGGCGGGAGCCTCCTACGAGCAGTACTTC
CDR3aa: CASNLAGASYEQYF

abundance: NA
d_gene: NA
j_gene: TRBJ2-1
v_gene: TRBV10-2
CDR3nt: TGCGCCAGCAGAAAAATGACCTACAATGAGCAGTTCTTC
CDR3aa: CASRKMTYNEQFF

abundance: once
d_gene: TRBD2
j_gene: TRBJ2-7
v_gene: TRBV10-1
CDR3nt: TGCGCCGCCTATGGAGAGCGGGACTACGAGCAGTACTTC
CDR3aa: CAAYGERDYEQYF

abundance: NA
d_gene: TRBD2
j_gene: TRBJ2-3
v_gene: TRBV4-1
CDR3nt: TGCGCCAGCAGCCAAGATAGCGGGTCTAGCGGGTATACAGATACGCAGTATTTT
CDR3aa: CASSQDSGSSGYTDTQYF

abundance: NA
d_gene: NA
j_gene: TRBJ2-1
v_gene: TRBV4-1
CDR3nt: TGCGCCAGCAGCCTCTCAAACTCCTACAATGAGCAGTTCTTC
CDR3aa: CASSLSNSYNEQFF

abundance: once
d_gene: NA
j_gene: TRBJ2-3
v_gene: TRBV4-1
CDR3nt: TGCGCCAGCAGCCAGCCTTTGAATACGCAGTATTTT
CDR3aa: CASSQPLNTQYF

abundance: NA
d_gene: NA
j_gene: TRBJ2-7
v_gene: TRBV7-2
CDR3nt: TGTGCCAGCAGCTTTCAGGACAGCAGTTACTACGAGCAGTACTTC
CDR3aa: CASSFQDSSYYEQYF

abundance: NA
d_gene: NA
j_gene: TRBJ2-7
v_gene: TRBV15
CDR3nt: TGTGCCACCAGCCCCACCGAGCGGTCCTACGAGCAGTACTTC
CDR3aa: CATSPTERSYEQYF

abundance: NA
d_gene: NA
j_gene: TRBJ1-2
v_gene: TRBV7-9
CDR3nt: TGTGCCAGCAGCCGCGGGACACCGGAAAGGATCTATGGCTACACCTTC
CDR3aa: CASSRGTPERIYGYTF

abundance: NA
d_gene: NA
j_gene: TRBJ2-7
v_gene: TRBV5-1
CDR3nt: TGCGCCAGCAGCCCAGAACAGGTCTCCTACGAGCAGTACTTC
CDR3aa: CASSPEQVSYEQYF